This T cell receptor (beta chain) was sequenced in a study of vaccination effects on CD4 cells after COVID-19 (dated by TCRdb to between 2021 and 2024). At the level of the whole study: In the ViraFEST assay, PBMC were stimulated with viral peptide pools, and antigen-specific CD4+ T cell clonotypes were then identified by expansion using TCR sequencing. Each participant received two doses of an mRNA SARS-CoV-2 vaccine, either BNT162b2 or mRNA-1273. In a couple of convalescent patients, pre-vaccine samples were collected 16 days and one week ahead of the first dose, 142 and 148 days after COVID-19 diagnosis. About 2.1 million PBMC per well were cultured with 8.5 to 10 ug/ml peptides in IMDM containing 5% human AB serum, around 10 IU/ml IL-2 and gentamicin. SARS-CoV-2 spike-specific CD4+ TCR repertoires from before and after mRNA vaccination were compared in COVID-19 convalescent patients and in infection-naive vaccine recipients. A total of more than 8 COVID-19 convalescent patients and several SARS-CoV-2-naive healthy vaccine recipients were included in the full study. Cultures from other donors in the study were sequenced using the Oncomine TCR Beta short-read assay on an Illumina iSeq 100. The study at large found these results: Both infection-induced and vaccine-induced clones contracted markedly at late post-vaccination timepoints, which is consistent with waning T cell responses. The study was limited by a small number of convalescent patients, and early post-infection timepoints were lacking. For convalescent patients, new clones induced by the vaccine made up most of the post-vaccine spike-reactive repertoire, and these new clones were largely distinct from the clones induced by infection.

After about 9 days of culture, CD4+ T cells were isolated with the EasySep CD4+ T cell isolation kit. Convalescent patients had PCR-confirmed SARS-CoV-2 infection between March and December 2020, before Alpha, Beta and Delta variants emerged in the United States. Half of the culture medium was replaced with fresh IL-2-containing medium on days 3 and 7. Unless noted otherwise, every peptide stimulation condition was grown in triplicate wells. PBMC were separated from whole blood using Ficoll-Paque Plus gradient centrifugation and were then either cryopreserved at -140C or used fresh. The QIAamp micro DNA kit was used to extract genomic DNA from the cultured CD4+ T cells. The library was produced with the immunoSEQ multiplex PCR assay. DNA from the cultured, isolated CD4+ T cells was subjected to TCR beta CDR3 sequencing. The published analysis was carried out like this. Non-productive TCR sequences were removed, reads were trimmed to the CDR3 region, and CDR3s of at least 7 amino acids were retained. The MANAFEST web app was used to pick out antigen-specific clonotypes by comparing their expansion in peptide wells with that in reference cultures. Positive clones required FDR<0.05 expansion versus reference and all other wells, odds ratio above 5, and frequency above 0.1% in two replicate wells. Cross-reactive clonotypes were defined as significantly expanded in SARS-CoV-2 spike wells and in at least one common cold coronavirus spike condition. Levenshtein distance calculated with the stringdist R package was used to assess CDR3 similarity, and unrooted trees were constructed with ape in R 3.6.1. TCRdb provides this immuneACCESS table in a form limited to in-frame rearrangements. Some clones are lacking; in checked studies, under half of them reflect an unresolved V gene, and why the rest are absent is not known. That table furnishes V, J and clone size, whereas the DNA furnished D and trimming. The sample yields 45,000 to 60,000 clones; 76% were counted once. The biggest ten clones account for 12% of the sample.

About this clone: This receptor's antigen is unknown. The input lacks base qualities; no much larger clone sits a single base away.

The sequenced sample was CD4+ T cells from PBMCs cultured without peptide, obtained before COVID-19 vaccination. The TCR comes from a human donor who had a prior SARS-CoV-2 infection.

CDR3 region: CASSQAGVGEAFF. DNA sequence: TGTGCCAGCAGCCAAGCAGGGGTTGGGGAAGCTTTCTTT. Here the chain combines TRBV3-1 (or the pseudogene TRBV3-2) and TRBJ1-1; the D gene is perhaps TRBD1, on 6 matching bases. The germline V gene (reference sequence) sets CDR1 to LGHDT and CDR2 to YNNKEL. Taken from cysteine to phenylalanine, the CDR3 has 13 residues. Only the CDR3 part of the read is kept: 39 bases, read in frame from the first base. The V end loses 1 base and the J end loses 8 bases, and a stretch of 11 bases separates them.